This is a list of T cell receptor beta chains from one sample in a study of cytomegalovirus exposure and HLA in healthy donors. Method: immunoSEQ multiplex PCR; TCRdb's copy keeps in-frame clones and lacks some. The table has about 120,000 clones, 79% seen once. Specimen: PBMCs. The receptors were gathered from a man aged 25 to 40 in good health and CMV-seropositive. Each CDR3 is given with its conserved first and last residue. Fields, in order: V gene, clone size, J gene, CDR3 protein. Size values are once, few and many counts, or a class for expanded clones, and some rows have none.

TRBV7-9	-	TRBJ2-3	CASSLMGVRGDTQYF
TRBV18	-	TRBJ2-5	CASSPGTGQETQYF
TRBV16	-	TRBJ1-2	CASSQGTGENYGYTF
TRBV30	-	TRBJ1-6	CACSTGGSYNSPLHF
TRBV29-1	-	TRBJ1-3	CSVRQGASGNTIYF
TRBV7-3	-	TRBJ1-2	CASPLIQVRGHYGYTF
TRBV5-1	-	TRBJ2-7	CASSFTANYEQYF
TRBV4-3	few	TRBJ2-1	CASSQDSGGTYNEQFF
TRBV7-8	few	TRBJ2-4	CASSLGPKNSQYF
TRBV10-3	-	TRBJ2-3	CAISDRGTDTQYF
TRBV6-4	few	TRBJ2-1	CASSDSTSGSNEQFF
TRBV7-2	few	TRBJ2-7	CASSFSGGAGEQYF
TRBV18	-	TRBJ2-7	CASSPDGGGDPYEQYF
TRBV27	-	TRBJ1-5	CASSAPGSNQPQHF
TRBV18	-	TRBJ1-3	CASSPNSYSGNTIYF
TRBV2	-	TRBJ1-3	CASARVSGNTIYF
TRBV19	-	TRBJ1-2	CASIPPGGYGYTF
TRBV6-5	-	TRBJ2-1	CASSYSKLGIEQFF
TRBV5-1	-	TRBJ2-5	CASTQRLRGGETQYF
TRBV4-1	-	TRBJ1-1	CASSRGQGTTEAFF
TRBV4-1	-	TRBJ2-1	CASRGQGYNEQFF
TRBV29-1	-	TRBJ1-2	CSVGSRDRVRGYTF
TRBV4-2	-	TRBJ2-3	CASSQFGVRDKVDTQYF
TRBV27	-	TRBJ2-7	CASSMQGFRGYEQYF
TRBV19	few	TRBJ2-1	CASTPTGWNEQFF
TRBV2	-	TRBJ1-5	CASSDALQPQHF